A single T cell receptor beta chain is shown here with its context. This sample is part of a study of blood T cell repertoires in COVID-19. CDR1 is LGHDT and CDR2 is YNNKEL in the germline V gene (reference sequence). The J segment lost 5 bases and the V segment lost 6 bases, leaving 11 bases of the junction unmatched. This CDR3 comprises 15 residues. Here immunoSEQ multiplex PCR was the method, and the copy in TCRdb shows in-frame clones only, minus some. The sample lists hundreds of thousands of clones, 80% to 85% seen once, with 4.5% to 6% in the top ten. The sequence came from a man aged 40-49 years who had been exposed to COVID-19. The sample comprised PBMCs or T cells enriched from blood (not recorded which). The chain carries TRBV3-1 (or the pseudogene TRBV3-2) and TRBJ2-3, with TRBD2 identical over 7 bases. Here the CDR3 DNA reads TGTGCCAGCAGGGCTACGAGCGGGATTGGAGATACGCAGTATTTT. Amino acids: CASRATSGIGDTQYF.